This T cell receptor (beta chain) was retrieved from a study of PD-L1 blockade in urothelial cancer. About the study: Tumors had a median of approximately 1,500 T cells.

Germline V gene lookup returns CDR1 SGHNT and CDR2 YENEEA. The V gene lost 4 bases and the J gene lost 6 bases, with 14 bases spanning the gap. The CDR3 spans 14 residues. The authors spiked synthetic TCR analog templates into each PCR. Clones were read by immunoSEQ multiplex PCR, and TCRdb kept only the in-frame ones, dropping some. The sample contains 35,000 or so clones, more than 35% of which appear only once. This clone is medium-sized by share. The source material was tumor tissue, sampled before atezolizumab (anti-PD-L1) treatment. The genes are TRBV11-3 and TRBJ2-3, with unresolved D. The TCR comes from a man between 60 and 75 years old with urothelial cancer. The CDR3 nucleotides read TGTGCCAGCAGCTCGGAGAGGTTTAGGGATACGCAGTATTTT. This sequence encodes CASSSERFRDTQYF.